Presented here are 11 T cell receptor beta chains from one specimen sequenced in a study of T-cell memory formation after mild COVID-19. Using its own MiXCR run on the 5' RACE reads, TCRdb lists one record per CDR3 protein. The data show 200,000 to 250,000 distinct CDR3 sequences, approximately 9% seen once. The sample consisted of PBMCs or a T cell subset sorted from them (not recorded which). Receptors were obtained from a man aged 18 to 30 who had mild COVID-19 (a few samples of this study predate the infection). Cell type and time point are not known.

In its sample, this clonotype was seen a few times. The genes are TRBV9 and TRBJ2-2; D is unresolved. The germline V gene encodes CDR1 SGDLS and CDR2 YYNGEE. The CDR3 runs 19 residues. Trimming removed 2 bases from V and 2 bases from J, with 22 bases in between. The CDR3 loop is CASSVQVWALTENTGELFF. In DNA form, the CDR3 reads TGTGCCAGCAGCGTCCAAGTATGGGCCCTAACAGAAAACACCGGGGAGCTGTTTTTT. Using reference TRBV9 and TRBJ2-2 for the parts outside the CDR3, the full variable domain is DSGVTQTPKHLITATGQRVTLRCSPRSGDLSVYWYQQSLDQGLQFLIQYYNGEERAKGNILERFSAQQFPDLHSELNLSSLELGDSALYFCASSVQVWALTENTGELFFGEGSRLTVL.

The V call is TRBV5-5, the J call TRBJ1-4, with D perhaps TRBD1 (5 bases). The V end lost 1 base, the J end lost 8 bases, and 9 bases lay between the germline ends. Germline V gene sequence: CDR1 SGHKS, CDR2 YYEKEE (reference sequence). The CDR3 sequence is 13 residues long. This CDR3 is CASSLMGVEKLFF. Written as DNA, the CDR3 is TGTGCCAGCAGCTTGATGGGGGTGGAAAAACTGTTTTTT.

The CDR3 nucleotides read TGTGCCAGCAGTTACGGAGCAAGGAATGAGCAGTTCTTC. Protein: CASSYGARNEQFF. J is TRBJ2-1 and V is TRBV6-5; no clear D gene. Germline CDR1 MNHEY, CDR2 SVGAGI. Trimming left V 2 bases short and J 7 bases short, with 9 bases between. CDR3 length: 13 amino acids.

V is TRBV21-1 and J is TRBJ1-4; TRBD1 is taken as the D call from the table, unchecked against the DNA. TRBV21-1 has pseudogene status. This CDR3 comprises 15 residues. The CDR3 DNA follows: TGTGCCAGCAGCAAAGACAGGGCAACTAATGAAAAACTGTTTTTT. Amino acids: CASSKDRATNEKLFF.

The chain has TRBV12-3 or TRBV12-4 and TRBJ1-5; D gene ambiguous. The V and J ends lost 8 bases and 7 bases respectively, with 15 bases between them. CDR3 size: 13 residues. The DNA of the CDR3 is TGTGCCAGCGCGCAGAGCTCGACCCAGCCCCAGCATTTT. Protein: CASAQSSTQPQHF.

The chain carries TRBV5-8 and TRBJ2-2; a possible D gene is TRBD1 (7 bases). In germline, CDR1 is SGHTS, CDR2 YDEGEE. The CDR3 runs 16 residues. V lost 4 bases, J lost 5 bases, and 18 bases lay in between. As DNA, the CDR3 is TGTGCCAGCAGCCCGACAGGGCGGGAAAAGACCGGGGAGCTGTTTTTT. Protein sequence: CASSPTGREKTGELFF. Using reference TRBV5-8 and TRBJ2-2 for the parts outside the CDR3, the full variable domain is EAGVTQSPTHLIKTRGQQATLRCSPISGHTSVYWYQQALGLGLQFLLWYDEGEERNRGNFPPRFSGRQFPNYSSELNVNALELEDSALYLCASSPTGREKTGELFFGEGSRLTVL.

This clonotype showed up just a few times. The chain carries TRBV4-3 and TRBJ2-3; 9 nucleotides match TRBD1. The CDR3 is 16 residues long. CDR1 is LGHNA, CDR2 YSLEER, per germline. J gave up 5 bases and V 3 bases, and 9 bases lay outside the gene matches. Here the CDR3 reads CASSHAPGQGEDTQYF. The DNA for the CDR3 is TGCGCCAGCAGCCATGCTCCGGGACAGGGTGAAGATACGCAGTATTTT.

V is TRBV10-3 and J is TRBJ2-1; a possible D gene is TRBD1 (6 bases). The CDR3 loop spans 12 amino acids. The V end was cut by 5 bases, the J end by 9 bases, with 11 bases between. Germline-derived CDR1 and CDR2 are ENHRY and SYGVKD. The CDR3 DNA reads TGTGCCATCAGTTCGGACAGCATTGAGCAGTTCTTC. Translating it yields CAISSDSIEQFF.

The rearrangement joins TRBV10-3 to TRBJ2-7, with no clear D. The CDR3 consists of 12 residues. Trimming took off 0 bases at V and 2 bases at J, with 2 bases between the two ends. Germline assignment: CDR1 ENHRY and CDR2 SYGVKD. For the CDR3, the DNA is TGTGCCATCAGTGAGTCAGCCTACGAGCAGTACGTC. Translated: CAISESAYEQYV.

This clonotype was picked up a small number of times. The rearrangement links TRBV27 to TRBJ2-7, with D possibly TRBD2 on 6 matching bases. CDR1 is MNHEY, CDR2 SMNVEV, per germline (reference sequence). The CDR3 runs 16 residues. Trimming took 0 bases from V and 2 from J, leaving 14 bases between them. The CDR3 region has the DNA TGTGCCAGCAGTTTATCGCGCGGGGCCGGGACCTACGAGCAGTACTTC. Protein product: CASSLSRGAGTYEQYF.

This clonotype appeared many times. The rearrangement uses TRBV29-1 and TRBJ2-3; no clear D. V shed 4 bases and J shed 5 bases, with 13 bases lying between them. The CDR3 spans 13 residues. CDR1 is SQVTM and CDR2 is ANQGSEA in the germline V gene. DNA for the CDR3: TGCAGCGTTGTAGGTCGCACGTTAGATACGCAGTATTTT. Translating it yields CSVVGRTLDTQYF.